This entry lists 27 T cell receptor beta chains sequenced from one sample in a study of blood T cells in healthy people across ages. The use of a sample-barcoded 5' primer and a J-beta primer mix characterized a second PCR of roughly 6 to 12 cycles. Using its own MiXCR run on the 5' RACE reads, TCRdb lists one record per CDR3 protein. In the table there are roughly 500,000 distinct CDR3 sequences, under 30% of which are singletons. These sequences were also reported in another study, on T cells of mothers and their children.

The sequencing sample was made of blood. All receptors derive from a boy aged 5-17 years in good health.

This clonotype has just a few counts. The CDR3 DNA follows: TGTGCCAGCAGCCAAGAGATCTGGGTCGGACCCCACAATGAGCAGTTCTTC. The encoded protein is CASSQEIWVGPHNEQFF. J is TRBJ2-1 and V is TRBV3-1; D ambiguous. The CDR3 runs 17 residues. With 0 bases removed from V and 5 bases from J, the gap between germline ends came to 17 bases. From germline, CDR1 is LGHDT and CDR2 YNNKEL (reference sequence).

This clonotype was detected only a few times. The gene calls are TRBV6-5 and TRBJ2-1, with D perhaps TRBD1 (6 bases). The CDR3 consists of 15 residues. The ends were cut back, 2 bases at V and 10 bases at J, with 18 bases in the middle. In germline, CDR1 is MNHEY, CDR2 SVGAGI. The CDR3 spells CASSYPSAGVKEQFF. For the CDR3, the DNA is TGTGCCAGCAGTTACCCCTCCGCAGGGGTTAAAGAGCAGTTCTTC.

In this sample, this clonotype turned up once. The chain uses TRBV20-1 and TRBJ2-5; 8 bases fit TRBD2. TRBJ2-7 matches the DNA end more closely, so the J call is doubtful. Germline V CDR1 and CDR2: DFQATT, SNEGSKA (reference sequence). This CDR3 is built from 15 residues. CDR3 protein: CSAPEGGGPPYEQYF. DNA for the CDR3: TGCAGTGCCCCTGAGGGCGGGGGGCCCCCCTACGAGCAGTACTTC.

This clonotype was seen only a few times. J is TRBJ1-5 and V is TRBV4-3; no reliable D call. This CDR3 spans 14 amino acids. CDR1 LGHNA and CDR2 YSLEER come from the germline V gene. Trimming removed 1 base at V and 3 bases at J, with 7 bases between. The CDR3 bases are TGCGCCAGCAGCCAAGTCTTACTCAATCAGCCCCAGCATTTT. This sequence encodes CASSQVLLNQPQHF.

This clonotype was seen a handful of times. The V call is TRBV28, the J call TRBJ1-2; a weak D match, TRBD1 (5 bases). CDR3 length: 14 residues. V lost 3 bases, J lost 5 bases, and 13 bases lay in between. Germline CDR1 reads MDHEN; CDR2 reads SYDVKM. The chain's CDR3 is CASSFIDRKYGYTF. The CDR3 DNA reads as TGTGCCAGCAGTTTTATTGACAGAAAATATGGCTACACCTTC.

V gene TRBV20-1 combines with J gene TRBJ2-2; 10 positions match TRBD2. CDR1 is DFQATT, CDR2 SNEGSKA, per germline (reference sequence). V lost 3 bases to trimming and J lost 4 bases; unmatched junction nucleotides: 14. The CDR3 is 18 amino acids. The DNA of the CDR3 is TGCAGTGCTAGCGATCCACAACTAGCGGGGAGACTCACCGGGGAGCTGTTTTTT. Its protein is CSASDPQLAGRLTGELFF.

Many counts were recorded for this clonotype. The chain joins TRBV29-1 to TRBJ1-1, with 8 bases fitting TRBD1. In germline, CDR1 is SQVTM, CDR2 ANQGSEA. The CDR3 has 16 residues. V gave up 5 bases and J gave up 0 bases; unmatched junction bases: 11. CDR3 in DNA: TGCAGCGTTTGGGACAGGCTTCTAAAAGTGAACACTGAAGCTTTCTTT. Protein: CSVWDRLLKVNTEAFF.

CDR3 loop: CASSLGAAGELFF. CDR3 DNA: TGTGCCAGCAGCTTGGGGGCCGCCGGGGAGCTGTTTTTT. This chain joins TRBV7-8 and TRBJ2-2; a weak D match, TRBD1 (6 bases). CDR1 SGHVS and CDR2 FQNEAQ come from the germline V gene. The V and J ends lost 3 bases and 6 bases respectively, with 8 bases between them. The CDR3 is 13 residues long.

The sample holds a few counts of this clonotype. The chain joins TRBV28 to TRBJ2-5; D is undetermined. The CDR3 is 13 amino acids. Germline loops: CDR1 MDHEN, CDR2 SYDVKM. The V end lost 3 bases, the J end lost 5 bases, and 10 bases lay between the germline ends. The CDR3 loop is CASSFRSWETQYF. As DNA, the CDR3 is TGTGCCAGCAGTTTCCGCTCCTGGGAGACCCAGTACTTC.

This clonotype was detected only a few times. The V call is TRBV12-3 or TRBV12-4, the J call TRBJ2-3; D is uncertain. CDR3 length: 14 residues. V dropped 4 bases and J dropped 0 bases, with 8 bases sitting between them. This CDR3 is CASSSLLSTDTQYF. In DNA, the CDR3 is TGTGCCAGCAGTTCCCTCCTAAGCACAGATACGCAGTATTTT.

Details on this clonotype: The germline gene is not matched at one end of the junction; a read error may be the cause. The DNA for the CDR3 is TGTGCCAGCAGCGGCGGCGGGCCACAAGAGGCCCAGTACTTC. Translating it yields CASSGGGPQEAQYF. The V call is TRBV9, the J call TRBJ2-5; D may be TRBD2 (5 bases). The CDR3 runs to 14 residues. Germline CDR1 and CDR2: SGDLS and YYNGEE.

The chain combines TRBV30 with TRBJ2-1; D is unclear. The CDR3 runs to 11 residues. The ends were cut back, 0 bases at V and 8 bases at J, with 5 bases in the middle. Germline V gene data show CDR1 as GTSNPN and CDR2 as SVGIG (reference sequence). This CDR3 reads CAWSVVDEQFF. The CDR3 DNA reads TGTGCCTGGAGTGTAGTTGATGAGCAGTTCTTC.

The V gene is TRBV29-1, the J gene TRBJ2-2; no clear D. The V and J ends lost 5 bases and 3 bases respectively, with 7 bases between them. The CDR3 is made up of 12 amino acids. CDR1 SQVTM and CDR2 ANQGSEA come from the germline V gene. CDR3 amino acids: CSVRTDTGELFF. The CDR3 DNA reads TGCAGCGTTAGGACCGACACCGGGGAGCTGTTTTTT.

The CDR3 coding sequence is TGTGCCTGGAGTGTACGGGCAGCGGGGAACACAGATACGCAGTATTTT. Protein product: CAWSVRAAGNTDTQYF. The rearrangement links TRBV30 to TRBJ2-3; 7 nucleotides align to TRBD2. The V segment lost 0 bases and the J segment 2 bases; nucleotides outside the gene matches: 8. The CDR3 contains 16 residues. Germline assignment: CDR1 GTSNPN and CDR2 SVGIG (reference sequence).

The chain has TRBV27 and TRBJ1-1; weak D call: TRBD1 (6 bases). V lost 6 bases to trimming and J lost 0 bases, with 17 bases between them. The germline V gene has CDR1 MNHEY and CDR2 SMNVEV (reference sequence). This CDR3 has 16 residues. The CDR3 DNA sequence: TGTGCCAGCAGACGTACAGGGAATTCCATGAACACTGAAGCTTTCTTT. This gives the protein CASRRTGNSMNTEAFF.

J is TRBJ2-5 and V is TRBV29-1; 15 bases match TRBD2. Trimming cost V 6 bases and J 4 bases; bases outside gene matches: 12. The CDR3 runs 17 residues. Germline V gives CDR1 SQVTM, CDR2 ANQGSEA. In nucleotides, the CDR3 is TGCAGCGTGGACGGACTAGCGGGGGGGCCCCCACGAGAGACCCAGTACTTC. Its protein is CSVDGLAGGPPRETQYF.

This clonotype was detected only a few times. This sequence joins TRBV20-1 and TRBJ2-5; TRBD1 matches 7 bases. Germline loops: CDR1 DFQATT, CDR2 SNEGSKA (reference sequence). This CDR3 contains 13 residues. The ends lost 5 bases at V and 5 bases at J; junction bases unmatched: 8. Written as DNA, the CDR3 is TGCAGTGCTCACCGGGACAGCACCGAGACCCAGTACTTC. Translated: CSAHRDSTETQYF.

A word on this clonotype: The germline gene is not matched at one end of the junction; a read error may be the cause. The chain links TRBV25-1 to TRBJ1-1; no reliable D call. This CDR3 is built from 12 residues. Looked up from germline, CDR1 is MGHDK and CDR2 is SYGVNS. This CDR3 is CAGSRQNTEAFF. The DNA for the CDR3 is TGTGCCGGCAGTAGGCAGAACACTGAAGCTTTCTTT.

This clonotype was counted once. This chain uses TRBV5-1 with TRBJ2-3, with 8 bases fitting TRBD1. Germline CDR1 is SGHRS and CDR2 is YFSETQ. Unmatched junction bases numbered 14, after V lost 4 bases and J lost 1 base. This CDR3 has 18 residues. The CDR3 nucleotides are TGCGCCAGCAGCCCAGGACAGAGACAGGGGTGGGGCACAGATACGCAGTATTTT. Its protein product is CASSPGQRQGWGTDTQYF.

This chain joins TRBV5-1 and TRBJ2-2, with TRBD2 matching over 11 bases. There are 18 residues in the CDR3. V gave up 6 bases and J gave up 1 base; unmatched junction bases: 11. Germline loops: CDR1 SGHRS, CDR2 YFSETQ. The CDR3, as DNA: TGCGCCAGCACCCGACTAGCGGGGCCAAAGGTGAACACCGGGGAGCTGTTTTTT. It is translated as CASTRLAGPKVNTGELFF.

Regarding this clonotype: The junction departs from the called germline gene at one end, perhaps through a read error. The chain employs TRBV4-1 and TRBJ2-2, with TRBD1 matching 7 bases. The CDR3 loop spans 16 amino acids. The germline V gene encodes CDR1 MGHRA and CDR2 YSYEKL. The CDR3 DNA follows: TGCACCAGCAGCCCTCGACAGGGCGTAAACACCGGGGAGCTGTTTTTT. Protein product: CTSSPRQGVNTGELFF.

This clonotype was observed a handful of times. This sequence joins TRBV5-8 and TRBJ2-7; D may correspond to TRBD1 or TRBD2 (5 bases each). CDR1 and CDR2 (germline): SGHTS, YDEGEE. The V and J ends lost 3 bases and 5 bases respectively, with 15 bases between them. The CDR3 is made up of 14 amino acids. CDR3 loop: CASSSRQRVHEQYF. CDR3 DNA sequence: TGTGCCAGCAGCTCGAGACAGAGGGTCCACGAGCAGTACTTC.

This clonotype was recorded a few times. This rearrangement joins TRBV7-9 to TRBJ2-7, with 9 bases aligning to TRBD1. In germline, CDR1 is SEHNR, CDR2 FQNEAQ (reference sequence). The CDR3 contains 14 residues. V lost 5 bases and J lost 5; bases outside the gene matches: 7. CDR3 residues: CASSHRTGVHEQYF. In nucleotides, the CDR3 is TGTGCCAGCAGCCATAGGACAGGGGTCCACGAGCAGTACTTC.

J is TRBJ1-3 and V is TRBV25-1; 11 bases map to TRBD1. The J segment lost 2 bases and the V segment lost 1 base, leaving 10 bases of the junction unmatched. Germline CDR1 MGHDK, CDR2 SYGVNS. CDR3 length: 19 amino acids. The CDR3 is CASSESFSGQGAPGNTIYF. For the CDR3, the DNA is TGTGCCAGCAGTGAATCGTTTTCCGGACAGGGGGCCCCTGGAAACACCATATATTTT.

This clonotype has only a few counts. The V call is TRBV13, the J call TRBJ1-2; D may be TRBD1 (5 bases). The CDR3 is made up of 16 amino acids. The germline gives CDR1 PRHDT, CDR2 FYEKMQ (reference sequence). V was cut by 8 bases and J by 4 bases, with 23 bases left in between. CDR3 in DNA: TGTGCCAGCGCTCCTACCTCCCTCAGGGTCCCCTATGGCTACACCTTC. It encodes CASAPTSLRVPYGYTF.

This rearrangement joins TRBV20-1 to TRBJ2-3; 7 nucleotides match TRBD2. Trimming cost V 3 bases and J 2 bases; bases outside gene matches: 2. The germline gives CDR1 DFQATT, CDR2 SNEGSKA (reference sequence). The CDR3 consists of 13 residues. The CDR3 coding sequence is TGCAGTGCTAGTCGGGGGGTCACAGATACGCAGTATTTT. Protein sequence: CSASRGVTDTQYF.

The chain recombines TRBV20-1 with TRBJ1-1; 7 bases are shared with TRBD1. Trimming cost V 2 bases and J 5 bases; bases outside gene matches: 11. The length of the CDR3 is 15 residues. Germline V gene lookup returns CDR1 DFQATT and CDR2 SNEGSKA (reference sequence). CDR3 in amino acids: CSARRLEGAGTEAFF. The CDR3 DNA sequence: TGCAGTGCTAGACGGTTAGAGGGGGCTGGTACTGAAGCTTTCTTT.